What follows is one TCR beta chain and its context. Its antigen is undetermined. The data originate from a study of T cell responses to AZD1222 COVID-19 vaccine. About the study: The study pooled second doses at about 4 or about 12 weeks. Study findings and constraints: Dominant at 160-218 and 743-854, vaccine-associated CD4 TCRs also spanned spike. Spike-specific TCR breadth and depth were elevated following two AZD1222 doses.

CDR3 length: 12 residues. V gave up 4 bases and J gave up 7 bases, with 8 bases separating them. Germline assignment: CDR1 KGHDR and CDR2 SFDVKD. Assay used: immunoSEQ multiplex PCR; TCRdb lists only in-frame clones, some missing. The sample includes 150,000 to 180,000 clones, around 90% of them seen just once. The chain recombines TRBV24-1 with TRBJ2-3; no clear D. The source is an adult in good health. The starting material was peripheral blood, obtained on day 0 of AZD1222 vaccination. The CDR3 loop reads CATSESPNTQYF. CDR3 DNA sequence: TGTGCCACCAGTGAATCCCCAAATACGCAGTATTTT.